The 31 T cell receptor beta chains given below trace back to one sample, sequenced in a study of T cell responses to AZD1222 COVID-19 vaccine. Sequencing was performed with immunoSEQ multiplex PCR; in TCRdb, only in-frame clones are kept and a portion is missing. The table lists roughly 180,000 clones, 90% to 95% of them singletons, with around 1.6% in the top ten. The sequencing here drew on peripheral blood, taken 28 days after the second AZD1222 dose. Every receptor here comes from an adult who received the AZD1222 COVID-19 vaccine.

The chain employs TRBV4-2 and TRBJ2-2; D gene uncertain. Germline V gene data show CDR1 as LGHNA and CDR2 as YNFKEQ. Trimming removed 4 bases at V and 1 base at J, with 13 bases between. The CDR3 spans 16 residues. Here the CDR3 reads CASSRPTGQNTGELFF. The CDR3 region has the DNA TGTGCCAGCAGCCGACCAACCGGGCAGAACACCGGGGAGCTGTTTTTT.

This chain links TRBV5-6 with TRBJ1-1; D is possibly TRBD1 (6 bases). CDR3 size: 15 residues. Germline CDR1 and CDR2: SGHDT and YYEEEE. V shed 2 bases and J shed 1 base, with 12 bases lying between them. DNA for the CDR3: TGTGCCAGCAGCTTCCGAGGGGGTTGGAACACTGAAGCTTTCTTT. Encoded protein: CASSFRGGWNTEAFF.

V usage is TRBV15 and J usage is TRBJ2-1; D unresolved. V gave up 1 base and J gave up 0 bases, with 10 bases separating them. CDR3 length equals 16 residues. Germline CDR1 reads LNHNV; CDR2 reads YYDKDF (reference sequence). CDR3 nucleotide sequence: TGTGCCACCAGCAGAGCCTTGTCGAGCTCCTACAATGAGCAGTTCTTC. Translation gives CATSRALSSSYNEQFF.

The V call is TRBV2, the J call TRBJ1-5; 10 bases line up with TRBD1. Germline-derived CDR1 and CDR2 are SNHLY and FYNNEI. The V gene end was trimmed by 6 bases and the J gene end by 1 base; junction bases not matched to a gene: 3. This CDR3 region has 15 residues. The CDR3 nucleotides are TGTGCCAGCAGGACGGACAGGGGGAGCAATCAGCCCCAGCATTTT. It is translated as CASRTDRGSNQPQHF.

V usage is TRBV29-1 and J usage is TRBJ1-1; D is uncertain. V shed 5 bases and J shed 4 bases, with 8 bases lying between them. The CDR3 has 11 amino acids. In germline, CDR1 is SQVTM, CDR2 ANQGSEA. The CDR3 DNA reads TGCAGCGTTAGCGGCGGCACTGAAGCTTTCTTT. It is translated as CSVSGGTEAFF.

The rearrangement uses TRBV28 and TRBJ1-5; a weak D match, TRBD1 (6 bases). CDR1 is MDHEN, CDR2 SYDVKM, per germline. V lost 5 bases to trimming and J lost 7 bases, with 15 bases between them. This CDR3 is 14 amino acids long. The CDR3 region has the DNA TGTGCCAGCAGTCTGGGGACACCTACCCAGCCCCAGCATTTT. This translates into CASSLGTPTQPQHF.

The V call is TRBV18, the J call TRBJ2-7; 13 bases map to TRBD2. Germline V CDR1 and CDR2: KGHSH, LQKENI. This CDR3 comprises 16 residues. With 2 bases clipped from V and 2 bases from J, the junction kept 3 bases outside the gene matches. The chain's CDR3 is CASSPGTSGKAYEQYF. The CDR3 DNA is TGTGCCAGCTCACCAGGGACTAGCGGGAAGGCCTACGAGCAGTACTTC. The variable domain in full, with the rest retrieved from reference TRBV18 and TRBJ2-7, is NAGVMQNPRHLVRRRGQEARLRCSPMKGHSHVYWYRQLPEEGLKFMVYLQKENIIDESGMPKERFSAEFPKEGPSILRIQQVVRGDSAAYFCASSPGTSGKAYEQYFGPGTRLTVT.

The chain uses TRBV15 and TRBJ2-7, with 7 nucleotides matching TRBD2. CDR1 LNHNV and CDR2 YYDKDF come from the germline V gene (reference sequence). Trimming cost V 8 bases and J 0 bases; bases outside gene matches: 7. The CDR3 spans 14 residues. The CDR3 nucleotides are TGTGCCACCCGTAAAGCGGGGCGCTCCTACGAGCAGTACTTC. Its translation is CATRKAGRSYEQYF.

This clone was detected only once. The genes are TRBV27 and TRBJ2-1; 12 positions agree with TRBD2. The V gene end was trimmed by 7 bases and the J gene end by 3 bases; junction bases not matched to a gene: 19. Germline CDR1 and CDR2: MNHEY and SMNVEV (reference sequence). This CDR3 spans 20 amino acids. The CDR3 reads CASTSSIALAGGPVYNEQFF. The CDR3 coding sequence is TGTGCCAGCACCTCTTCAATCGCGCTAGCGGGAGGGCCGGTCTACAATGAGCAGTTCTTC.

The V call is TRBV27, the J call TRBJ1-4, with D perhaps TRBD1 (5 bases). In germline, CDR1 is MNHEY, CDR2 SMNVEV (reference sequence). The germline V and J ends were trimmed by 2 bases and 7 bases, with 8 bases remaining between them. This CDR3 comprises 13 residues. The CDR3 region is CASSLQGGEKLFF. The CDR3 region has the DNA TGTGCCAGCAGTTTACAGGGCGGTGAAAAACTGTTTTTT.

In nucleotides, the CDR3 is TGTGCCAGCAGTAAGACAGGGCCCGATCCGCAGTATTTT. Its translation: CASSKTGPDPQYF. The chain is built from TRBV6-5 and TRBJ2-3; TRBD1 aligns across 7 bases. The V and J ends lost 5 bases and 10 bases, in that order; junction bases with no gene match: 9. CDR1 is MNHEY and CDR2 is SVGAGI in the germline V gene. The CDR3 has 13 residues.

This chain joins TRBV5-6 and TRBJ1-3, with no clear D. The CDR3 is 13 residues long. Trimming stripped 2 bases from V and 2 bases from J, with 5 bases between. Germline V gene data show CDR1 as SGHDT and CDR2 as YYEEEE. The chain's CDR3 is CASSFGPGNTIYF. The CDR3 coding sequence is TGTGCCAGCAGCTTTGGCCCTGGAAACACCATATATTTT.

The V and J genes are TRBV29-1 and TRBJ2-6; 9 positions match TRBD1. Trimming cost V 4 bases and J 3 bases; bases outside gene matches: 4. The CDR3 length is 15 residues. Germline V gives CDR1 SQVTM, CDR2 ANQGSEA. CDR3 sequence reads: CSVGTGVIGANVLTF. The CDR3, as DNA: TGCAGCGTTGGGACAGGGGTAATTGGGGCCAACGTCCTGACTTTC.

This clone was seen only a few times. The chain has TRBV5-6 and TRBJ2-5; D gene unclear. Germline assignment: CDR1 SGHDT and CDR2 YYEEEE. V lost 1 base, J lost 5 bases, and 3 bases lay in between. The CDR3 spans 11 residues. The CDR3 nucleotides are TGTGCCAGCAGCTTGAGGGAGACCCAGTACTTC. This encodes CASSLRETQYF.

CDR3 sequence reads: CASSESGESSYEQYF. CDR3 bases: TGTGCCAGCAGTGAAAGCGGCGAGTCCTCCTACGAGCAGTACTTC. This rearrangement joins TRBV6-1 to TRBJ2-7; a weak D match, TRBD2 (5 bases). V lost 2 bases to trimming and J lost 0 bases, with 11 bases between them. Germline CDR1 MNHNS, CDR2 SASEGT. The CDR3 has 15 residues.

This clone was picked up one time. The chain carries TRBV29-1 and TRBJ2-7; a weak D match, TRBD2 (6 bases). CDR3 size: 12 residues. Germline-derived CDR1 and CDR2 are SQVTM and ANQGSEA. The V and J ends lost 7 bases and 7 bases respectively, with 17 bases between them. CDR3 sequence (DNA): TGCAGCGGCGGGGAAAGGTTGGGGGAGCAGTACTTC. The encoded protein is CSGGERLGEQYF.

V usage is TRBV28 and J usage is TRBJ2-1; 12 bases fit TRBD2. This CDR3 spans 14 amino acids. Germline trimming cut 6 bases from V and 15 bases from J; bases unmatched to any gene: 12. CDR1 MDHEN and CDR2 SYDVKM come from the germline V gene. The CDR3 spells CASRASGRAGYWFF. Here the CDR3 DNA reads TGTGCCAGCAGGGCTAGCGGGAGGGCCGGTTATTGGTTCTTC. Full variable domain (missing parts from reference TRBV28 and TRBJ2-1): DVKVTQSSRYLVKRTGEKVFLECVQDMDHENMFWYRQDPGLGLRLIYFSYDVKMKEKGDIPEGYSVSREKKERFSLILESASTNQTSMYLCASRASGRAGYWFFGPGTRLTVL.

The chain couples TRBV19 to TRBJ2-3; D ambiguous. The germline CDR1 and CDR2 sequences are LNHDA and SQIVND (reference sequence). This CDR3 spans 11 amino acids. V was cut by 5 bases and J by 9 bases, with 9 bases left in between. CDR3: CASSGVVTQYF. The CDR3 DNA reads TGTGCCAGTAGTGGGGTGGTCACGCAGTATTTT.

This chain joins TRBV9 and TRBJ1-1; D is ambiguous. Germline V CDR1 and CDR2: SGDLS, YYNGEE. Between the trimmed V and J ends, which lost 4 bases and 6 bases, there was a span of 13 bases. This CDR3 region has 13 residues. The CDR3 bases are TGTGCCAGCAGCCCCGGCGTGGGCGCTGAAGCTTTCTTT. It encodes CASSPGVGAEAFF.

The rearrangement joins TRBV7-9 to TRBJ2-7; 7 positions match TRBD1. This CDR3 has 14 amino acids. In germline, CDR1 is SEHNR, CDR2 FQNEAQ (reference sequence). V gave up 5 bases and J gave up 2 bases; unmatched junction bases: 6. CDR3: CASSPRQGTYEQYF. CDR3 DNA: TGTGCCAGCAGCCCAAGACAGGGTACCTACGAGCAGTACTTC.

V and J are TRBV5-1 and TRBJ1-2, with D hard to call. V lost 7 bases to trimming and J lost 0 bases, with 10 bases between them. Germline V gene lookup returns CDR1 SGHRS and CDR2 YFSETQ. The CDR3 has 13 residues. CDR3 amino acids: CASQDVANYGYTF. CDR3 in DNA: TGCGCCAGCCAGGACGTTGCTAACTATGGCTACACCTTC.

V and J are TRBV10-3 and TRBJ2-3; no definite D call. Germline loops: CDR1 ENHRY, CDR2 SYGVKD. This CDR3 is 15 amino acids long. V gave up 1 base and J gave up 0 bases, with 8 bases separating them. CDR3 sequence reads: CAISELVGSTDTQYF. CDR3 nucleotide sequence: TGTGCCATCAGTGAGTTGGTGGGTAGCACAGATACGCAGTATTTT.

The rearrangement joins TRBV7-3 to TRBJ2-3, with TRBD2 identical over 9 bases. This CDR3 comprises 16 residues. After removal of 2 bases from V and 6 bases from J, the junction contained 9 bases not matched to a gene. Germline CDR1 is SGHTA and CDR2 is FQGTGA. CDR3 sequence (DNA): TGTGCCAGCAGCTTATTGCGGGAGGGAGGTCAGGATACGCAGTATTTT. It encodes CASSLLREGGQDTQYF.

The chain links TRBV3-1 (or the pseudogene TRBV3-2) to TRBJ1-5; 9 nucleotides line up with TRBD1. Looked up from germline, CDR1 is LGHDT and CDR2 is YNNKEL (reference sequence). V shed 1 base and J 7 bases; nucleotides not matched to a gene: 5. This CDR3 contains 15 residues. The CDR3 bases are TGTGCCAGCAGCCAAGGACAGGGGGAGGTCCAGCCCCAGCATTTT. Translating gives CASSQGQGEVQPQHF.

This chain connects TRBV29-1 to TRBJ1-5, with D tentatively TRBD1 (5 bases). CDR1 is SQVTM, CDR2 ANQGSEA, per germline. The length of the CDR3 is 13 residues. V shed 6 bases and J shed 7 bases, with 16 bases lying between them. The CDR3 DNA follows: TGCAGCGTCAGGGTCTCACCCCAACAGCCCCAGCATTTT. Encoded protein: CSVRVSPQQPQHF.

This clone appeared a few times. V gene TRBV11-2 combines with J gene TRBJ1-1; TRBD1 might be the D (5 bases). Trimming took 1 base from V and 10 from J, leaving 7 bases between them. CDR3 size: 11 residues. The germline V gene has CDR1 SGHAT and CDR2 FQNNGV. The CDR3 sequence is CASSLGQGAFF. In nucleotides, the CDR3 is TGTGCCAGCAGCTTAGGGCAGGGAGCTTTCTTT. The variable domain in full, completed from reference TRBV11-2 and TRBJ1-1, reads EAGVAQSPRYKIIEKRQSVAFWCNPISGHATLYWYQQILGQGPKLLIQFQNNGVVDDSQLPKDRFSAERLKGVDSTLKIQPAKLEDSAVYLCASSLGQGAFFGQGTRLTVV.

The chain has TRBV9 and TRBJ2-1; a weak D match, TRBD1 (5 bases). The CDR3 is 18 amino acids. CDR1 is SGDLS, CDR2 YYNGEE, per germline. V was shortened by 0 bases and J by 2 bases, with 18 bases between the two germline ends. In DNA, the CDR3 is TGTGCCAGCAGCGTAGTTGATTTGTATGGGGCCCCCTACAATGAGCAGTTCTTC. This gives the protein CASSVVDLYGAPYNEQFF.

The chain joins TRBV19 to TRBJ2-1, with 7 positions matching TRBD2. Germline V gene sequence: CDR1 LNHDA, CDR2 SQIVND (reference sequence). The V segment lost 6 bases and the J segment 2 bases; nucleotides outside the gene matches: 4. There are 14 residues in the CDR3. The CDR3 loop is CASSQGLAYNEQFF. CDR3 nucleotide sequence: TGTGCCAGTAGCCAAGGACTAGCCTACAATGAGCAGTTCTTC.

The chain uses TRBV29-1 and TRBJ1-2; TRBD1 might be the D (5 bases). Trimming took off 4 bases at V and 5 bases at J, with 14 bases between the two ends. This CDR3 region has 13 residues. Germline loops: CDR1 SQVTM, CDR2 ANQGSEA. The CDR3 protein is CSVGLGSGYGYTF. DNA of the CDR3: TGCAGCGTTGGGCTCGGATCAGGGTATGGCTACACCTTC. Full variable domain (missing parts from reference TRBV29-1 and TRBJ1-2): SAVISQKPSRDICQRGTSLTIQCQVDSQVTMMFWYRQQPGQSLTLIATANQGSEATYESGFVIDKFPISRPNLTFSTLTVSNMSPEDSSIYLCSVGLGSGYGYTFGSGTRLTVV.

This chain uses TRBV7-2 with TRBJ1-5; D is ambiguous. Germline lookup yields CDR1 SGHTA and CDR2 FQGNSA. Trimming cost V 5 bases and J 4 bases, with 15 bases left between them. The CDR3 loop spans 15 amino acids. CDR3 sequence: CASSKSGGSNQPQHF. The CDR3 coding sequence is TGTGCCAGCAGCAAATCGGGTGGGAGTAATCAGCCCCAGCATTTT.

The rearrangement uses TRBV27 and TRBJ2-3; D is ambiguous. Germline V CDR1 and CDR2: MNHEY, SMNVEV (reference sequence). CDR3 length equals 15 residues. V shed 6 bases and J shed 4 bases, with 17 bases lying between them. CDR3 residues: CASSSGGRRSDTQYF. CDR3 coding DNA: TGTGCCAGCAGCTCCGGTGGCAGACGGTCAGATACGCAGTATTTT.